This paragraph covers one T cell receptor (beta chain) sequence. Its target is not known. These data originate in a study of blood T cells in healthy people across ages. Each sample yielded at least 5 micrograms of PBMC total RNA. CDR1 and CDR2 (germline): SGHTA, FQGNSA. V trimming: 4 bases; J trimming: 1 base; junction bases outside the gene matches: 3. This CDR3 contains 16 residues. General study findings and limits: Across the age range, TCR beta diversity per million T cells fell in a roughly linear way.

Using a J-beta primer mix together with a sample-barcoded 5' primer, a second PCR was run for about 7 to 12 cycles. Each cDNA molecule was tagged by a template-switch adaptor that had 12 random nucleotides. TCRdb reprocessed the 5' RACE reads with MiXCR, giving one entry per CDR3 protein. The sample records hundreds of thousands of distinct CDR3 sequences, 24% being singletons. The data were also submitted as part of a second study, on T cells of mothers and their children. That paper adds: Slightly higher but non-significant overlap marked related mother-child pairs versus unrelated pairs.

Sequenced material: blood. The source is a boy younger than 18 in good health. The V gene is TRBV7-2, the J gene TRBJ2-3, with 12 bases aligning to TRBD2. CDR3 residues: CASSSLAGGRTDTQYF. CDR3 DNA: TGTGCCAGCAGCTCACTAGCGGGGGGACGCACAGATACGCAGTATTTT.